This TCR beta chain was documented in a study of molecular identifiers for immune sequencing clone quantification. Background on the study: Replicate experiments divided RNA from 20,000 or 100,000 naive CD8 cells into five parts and sequenced four.

General observations from the study: Clone sizes that are highly expanded could be underestimated when identical TCR molecules share a barcode.

Every naive CD8 library was made from between roughly 20,000 and 1,000,000 sorted cells with 10%, 30% or 50% RNA. V lost 0 bases to trimming and J lost 1 base, with 12 bases between them. Looked up from germline, CDR1 is MGHRA and CDR2 is YSYEKL. The CDR3 totals 16 residues. This clonotype has at least ten counts. What it recognizes is unknown. Using its own MiXCR run on the PCR reads, TCRdb lists one record per CDR3 protein. The sample carries hundreds of thousands of distinct CDR3 sequences, just under 20% recorded once. V usage is TRBV4-1 and J usage is TRBJ1-1; D is uncertain. The material sequenced was naive CD8+ T cells from blood, with Jurkat cell RNA spiked in. Stated subset: FACS-sorted CD8+CD4-CCR7+CD45RA+ naive T cells. The receptor was isolated from a human donor in good health. Some libraries in this study had Jurkat cell RNA spiked in. The CDR3 spells CASSQDPHSGNTEAFF. CDR3 sequence (DNA): TGCGCCAGCAGCCAAGATCCCCACTCGGGGAACACTGAAGCTTTCTTT.